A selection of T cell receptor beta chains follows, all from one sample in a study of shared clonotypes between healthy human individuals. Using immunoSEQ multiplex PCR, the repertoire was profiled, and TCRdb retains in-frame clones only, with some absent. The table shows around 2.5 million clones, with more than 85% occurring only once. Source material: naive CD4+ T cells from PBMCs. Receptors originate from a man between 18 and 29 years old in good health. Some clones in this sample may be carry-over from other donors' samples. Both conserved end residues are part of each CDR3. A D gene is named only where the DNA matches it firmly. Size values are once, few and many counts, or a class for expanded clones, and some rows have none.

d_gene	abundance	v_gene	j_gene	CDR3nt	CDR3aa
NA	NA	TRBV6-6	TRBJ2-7	TGTGCCAGCAGTCGATCCGGGCCGCAAGGCTACGAGCAGTACTTC	CASSRSGPQGYEQYF
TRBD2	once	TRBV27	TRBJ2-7	TGTGCCAGCAGGGGGACTAGCGGGCTCGCATTCTTC	CASRGTSGLAFF
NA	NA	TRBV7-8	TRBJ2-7	TGTGCCAGCAGCGCGGGATCACACTACGAGCAGTACTTC	CASSAGSHYEQYF
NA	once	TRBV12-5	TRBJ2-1	TGTGCTAGTGGTTTGACCCCCGTCAATGAGCAGTTCTTC	CASGLTPVNEQFF
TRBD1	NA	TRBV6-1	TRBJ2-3	TGTGCCAGCAGATCCAGGGACAGGAACACAGATACGCAGTATTTT	CASRSRDRNTDTQYF
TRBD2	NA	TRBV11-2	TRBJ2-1	TGTGCCAGCAGCTTATTTGGGAGCGGGACCTACTCCTACAATGAGCAGTTCTTC	CASSLFGSGTYSYNEQFF
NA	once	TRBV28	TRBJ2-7	TGTGCCAGCAGTTTTTGGGGCCCTCTAGCGCGAAGGTCCTACGAGCAGTACTTC	CASSFWGPLARRSYEQYF
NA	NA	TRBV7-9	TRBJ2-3	TGTGCCAGCAGGGCAAAGCTGGACGGAGGGCCGGCCACAGATACGCAGTATTTT	CASRAKLDGGPATDTQYF
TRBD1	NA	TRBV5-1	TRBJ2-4	TGCGCCAGCAGCTTCGGACAGGGGAACATTCAGTACTTC	CASSFGQGNIQYF
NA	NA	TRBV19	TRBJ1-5	TGTGCCAGTAGTACCTTCTTGGACCGAAGTTATAGCAATCAGCCCCAGCATTTT	CASSTFLDRSYSNQPQHF
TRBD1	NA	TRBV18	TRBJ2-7	TGTGCCAGCTCACAGTTGGGACAGGGAAATACCTACGAGCAGTACTTC	CASSQLGQGNTYEQYF
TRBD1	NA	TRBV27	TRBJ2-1	TGTGCCAGCAGTTTTGACAGGGTATCCTACAATGAGCAGTTCTTC	CASSFDRVSYNEQFF
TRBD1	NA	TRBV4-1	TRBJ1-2	TGCGCCAGCAGCCCCGGACAGGGGATCTCTGGCTACACCTTC	CASSPGQGISGYTF
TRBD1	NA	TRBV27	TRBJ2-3	TGTGCCAGCAGAGTCGCACAGGGGATATCAGATACGCAGTATTTT	CASRVAQGISDTQYF
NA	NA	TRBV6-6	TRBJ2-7	TGTGCCAGCAGTTACTCGAGGACTTACGAGCAGTACTTC	CASSYSRTYEQYF
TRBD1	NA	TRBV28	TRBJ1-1	TGTGCCAGCAGAGAGGGGGCCTACACTGAAGCTTTCTTT	CASREGAYTEAFF
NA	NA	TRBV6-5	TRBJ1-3	TGTGCCAGCAGTTACCAGGGCCCAGGTGGAAACACCATATATTTT	CASSYQGPGGNTIYF
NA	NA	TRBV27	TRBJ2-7	TGTGCCAGCAGTTCAACGAGGTCCTACGAGCAGTACTTC	CASSSTRSYEQYF
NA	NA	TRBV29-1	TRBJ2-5	TGCAGCGTTGGGGCTCTCCTCGGGAAGACCCAGTACTTC	CSVGALLGKTQYF
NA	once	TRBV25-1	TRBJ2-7	TGTGCCAGCGGGGGGGCGTCGCAGGGAATTCGCGAGCAGTACTTC	CASGGASQGIREQYF
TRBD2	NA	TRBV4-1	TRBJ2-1	TGCGCCAGCAGCCCTCGAGAGACTACCGGACTAGCGGGAGCCTACAATGAGCAGTTCTTC	CASSPRETTGLAGAYNEQFF
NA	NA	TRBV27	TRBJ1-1	TGTGCCAGCAGTTGGTCTTGGGGGAACACTGAAGCTTTCTTT	CASSWSWGNTEAFF
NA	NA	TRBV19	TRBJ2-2	TGTGCCAGTACCAAACTGGCCGGGGAGCTGTTTTTT	CASTKLAGELFF
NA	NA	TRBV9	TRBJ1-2	TGTGCCAGCAGAGGGGGGGCCGCCTGGAGTGGCTACACCTTC	CASRGGAAWSGYTF
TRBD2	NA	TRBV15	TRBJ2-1	TGTGCCACCAGCAGGGTCGGTGGCGGGAGGGCCCATGAGCAGTTCTTC	CATSRVGGGRAHEQFF
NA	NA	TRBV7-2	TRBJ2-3	TGTGCCAGCAGCTTAGGGTTCTTACCGGGTCAAGATACGCAGTATTTT	CASSLGFLPGQDTQYF
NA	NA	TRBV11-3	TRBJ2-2	TGTGCCAGCAGCTTTCGCGACGGGGAGCTGTTTTTT	CASSFRDGELFF
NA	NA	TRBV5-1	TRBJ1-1	TGCGCCAGCAGCTTGGGTTGGAACACTGAAGCTTTCTTT	CASSLGWNTEAFF
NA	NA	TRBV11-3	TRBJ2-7	TGTGCCAGCAGCAGTTCCGGGACCTACTACGAGCAGTACTTC	CASSSSGTYYEQYF
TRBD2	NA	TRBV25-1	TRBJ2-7	TGTGCCACCCCGATGGGACTAGCGGGAGGGTACCCCTACGAGCAGTACTTC	CATPMGLAGGYPYEQYF
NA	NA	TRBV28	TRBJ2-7	TGTGCCAGCAGTTTGGACCCTCTATACGAGCAGTACTTC	CASSLDPLYEQYF
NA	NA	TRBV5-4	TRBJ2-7	TGTGCCAGCAGCCCTCCCGGGGGGCGGGTGGACGAGCAGTACTTC	CASSPPGGRVDEQYF
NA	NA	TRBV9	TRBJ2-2	TGTGCCAGCAGCGGTAGTAGGGACACCGGGGAGCTGTTTTTT	CASSGSRDTGELFF
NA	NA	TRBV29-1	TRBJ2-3	TGCAGCGTTGAACCCGGGAGTACAGATACGCAGTATTTT	CSVEPGSTDTQYF
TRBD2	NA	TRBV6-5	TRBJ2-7	TGTGCCAGCAGCCAGCGGGGGTACGAGCAGTACTTC	CASSQRGYEQYF
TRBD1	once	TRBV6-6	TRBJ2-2	TGTGCCAGCAGCCCCGGACAGGGGAACACCGGGGAGCTGTTTTTT	CASSPGQGNTGELFF
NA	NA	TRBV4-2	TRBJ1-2	TGTGCCAGCAGCCAAGATCTAGGCTTCAACTATGGCTACACCTTC	CASSQDLGFNYGYTF
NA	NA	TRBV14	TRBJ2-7	TGTGCCAGCAGCCAATCAACGGGATTGTACGAGCAGTACTTC	CASSQSTGLYEQYF
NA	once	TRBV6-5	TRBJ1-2	TGTGCCAGCAGTTACTTGGTAGGGAGGGGTGGCTACACCTTC	CASSYLVGRGGYTF
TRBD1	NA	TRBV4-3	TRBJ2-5	TGCGCCAGCAGCCAAGATCACTTACAGGGGGTCGGGGTAGAGACCCAGTACTTC	CASSQDHLQGVGVETQYF
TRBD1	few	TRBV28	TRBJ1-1	TGTGCCAGCAGTTCGTCAGGGACAGGGGACCATGAAGCTTTCTTT	CASSSSGTGDHEAFF
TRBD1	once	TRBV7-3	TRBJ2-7	TGTGCCAGCAGCTTACACCCGGCAGGGGGCGACAGGTACGAGCAGTACTTC	CASSLHPAGGDRYEQYF
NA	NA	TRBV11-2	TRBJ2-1	TGTGCCAGCAGCTTAAACCCGGTCTACAATGAGCAGTTCTTC	CASSLNPVYNEQFF
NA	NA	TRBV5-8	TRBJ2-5	TGTGCCAGCAGCTTGCGCTCGAGGGAGACCCAGTACTTC	CASSLRSRETQYF
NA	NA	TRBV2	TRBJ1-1	TGTGCCAGCAGTGATTCCGGGCAAGGGTTCGGTGAAGCTTTCTTT	CASSDSGQGFGEAFF
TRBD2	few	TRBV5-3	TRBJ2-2	TGTGCCAGAAGCTACTTTCGACTAGCGGGTGACACCGGGGAGCTGTTTTTT	CARSYFRLAGDTGELFF
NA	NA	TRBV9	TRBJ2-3	TGTGCCAGCAGCGTAGCTGGGGGGCAGGGGGGAGATACGCAGTATTTT	CASSVAGGQGGDTQYF
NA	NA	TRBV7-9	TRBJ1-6	TGTGCCAGCAGGAAAAGGGGAGTTAATTCACCCCTCCACTTT	CASRKRGVNSPLHF